This T cell receptor beta chain was recovered during a study of CXCR3-negative and CXCR3-positive naive CD8 T cells. Findings and limits, study-wide: Relative to CXCR3-negative naive cells, CXCR3-positive naive cells had more hydrophobic TRB CDR3s.

Naive CD8+ T lymphocytes were specified as CD45RO-CCR7+CD27+CD95-. The TRB libraries of cDNA were built by UMI-labeled 5' RACE. From the 5' RACE reads, TCRdb lists one entry per CDR3 protein and no DNA. This sample's table reports under 8,000 distinct CDR3 sequences. Notes on this clonotype: Antigen specificity is unknown.

The CDR3 is 12 amino acids. The chain couples TRBV12-3 or TRBV12-4 to TRBJ1-5. Sequenced: naive CXCR3- CD8+ T cells from blood. Subset given: CD45RO-CCR7+CD27+CD95- naive CD8+ T cells lacking CXCR3 (TNR3-). The receptor comes from a human donor in good health. Some clones in this sample may be carry-over from other donors' samples. CDR3 amino acids: CASSPVNQPQHF.